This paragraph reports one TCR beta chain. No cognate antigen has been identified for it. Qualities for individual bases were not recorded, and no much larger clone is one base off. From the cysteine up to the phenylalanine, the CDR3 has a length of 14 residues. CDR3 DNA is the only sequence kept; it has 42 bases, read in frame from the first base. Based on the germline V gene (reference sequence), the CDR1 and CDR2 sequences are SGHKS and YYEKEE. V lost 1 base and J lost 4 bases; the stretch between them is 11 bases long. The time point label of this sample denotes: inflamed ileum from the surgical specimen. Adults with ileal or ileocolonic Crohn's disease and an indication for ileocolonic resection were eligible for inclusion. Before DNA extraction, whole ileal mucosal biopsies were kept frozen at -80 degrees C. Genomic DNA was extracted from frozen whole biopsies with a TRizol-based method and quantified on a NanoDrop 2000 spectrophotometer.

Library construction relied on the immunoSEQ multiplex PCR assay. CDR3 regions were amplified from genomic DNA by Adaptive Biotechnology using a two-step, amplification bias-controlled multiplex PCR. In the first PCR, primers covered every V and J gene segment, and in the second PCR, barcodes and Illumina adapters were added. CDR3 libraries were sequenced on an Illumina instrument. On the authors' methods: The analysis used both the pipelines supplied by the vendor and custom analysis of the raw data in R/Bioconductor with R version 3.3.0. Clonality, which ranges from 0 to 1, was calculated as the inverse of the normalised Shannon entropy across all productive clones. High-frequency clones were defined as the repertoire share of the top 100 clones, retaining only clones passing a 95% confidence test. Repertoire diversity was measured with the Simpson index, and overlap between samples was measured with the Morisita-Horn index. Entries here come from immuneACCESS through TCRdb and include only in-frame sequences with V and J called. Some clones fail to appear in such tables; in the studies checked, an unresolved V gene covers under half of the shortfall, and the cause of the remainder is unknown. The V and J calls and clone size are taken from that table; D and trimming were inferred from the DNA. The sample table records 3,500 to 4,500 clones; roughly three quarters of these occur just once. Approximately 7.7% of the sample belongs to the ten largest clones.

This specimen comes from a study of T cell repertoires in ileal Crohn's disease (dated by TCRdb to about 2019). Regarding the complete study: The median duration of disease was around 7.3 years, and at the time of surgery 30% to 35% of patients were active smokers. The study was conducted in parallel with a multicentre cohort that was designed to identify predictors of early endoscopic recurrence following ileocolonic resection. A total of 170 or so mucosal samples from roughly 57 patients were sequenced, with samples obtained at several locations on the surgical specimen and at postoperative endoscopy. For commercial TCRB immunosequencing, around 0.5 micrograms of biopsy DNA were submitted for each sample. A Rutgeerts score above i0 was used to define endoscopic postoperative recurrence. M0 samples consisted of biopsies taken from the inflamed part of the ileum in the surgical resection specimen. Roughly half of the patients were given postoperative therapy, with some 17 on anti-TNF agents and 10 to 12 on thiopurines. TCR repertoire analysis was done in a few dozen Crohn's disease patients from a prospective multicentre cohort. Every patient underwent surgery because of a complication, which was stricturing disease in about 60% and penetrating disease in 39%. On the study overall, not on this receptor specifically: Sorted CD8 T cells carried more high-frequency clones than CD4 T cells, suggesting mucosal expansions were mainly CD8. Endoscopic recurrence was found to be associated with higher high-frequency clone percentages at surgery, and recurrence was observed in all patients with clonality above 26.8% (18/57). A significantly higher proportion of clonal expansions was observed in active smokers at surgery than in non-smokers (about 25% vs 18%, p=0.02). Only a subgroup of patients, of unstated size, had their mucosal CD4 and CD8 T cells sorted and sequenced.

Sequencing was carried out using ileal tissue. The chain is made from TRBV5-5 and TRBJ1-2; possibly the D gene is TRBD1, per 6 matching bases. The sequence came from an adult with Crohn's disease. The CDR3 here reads CASSLRTASYGYTF. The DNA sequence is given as TGTGCCAGCAGCTTGAGGACAGCCAGCTATGGCTACACCTTC.